Included here is one T cell receptor (beta chain) sequence, with context. At least ten counts were recorded for this clonotype. Its cognate antigen has yet to be identified. Base qualities were left out, and no much larger clone turns up one base away. These data originate in a study of neurological immune-mediated disorders (dated by TCRdb to the late 2010s). Notes on the research overall: Using UMI-based sequencing, the study compared peripheral blood TCR-beta repertoires from patients with HTLV-I-associated myelopathy (HAM/TSP), patients with multiple sclerosis, and healthy controls. The cohort comprised about 70 subjects: approximately 15 HAM/TSP patients, some 34 multiple sclerosis patients and approximately 20 healthy controls. The roughly 110 TCR-beta libraries covered PBMC samples along with longitudinal samples, technical triplicates, and paired sorted CD4+ and CD8+ T-cell subsets. The study at large found these results: TCR clonal expansion was highest in HAM/TSP patients and lowest in MS patients, with MS patients falling below even healthy controls. No identical CDR3 amino acid sequences were found to be shared among expanded clones across subjects, suggesting that TCR-beta repertoires were private in all groups.

The healthy controls were volunteers from blood banks in Maryland, USA. For the sorted-subset TCR libraries, the starting material was roughly 1 million sorted CD4+ or CD8+ T cells. PBMCs were separated from peripheral blood using Ficoll-Hypaque density gradient centrifugation and then cryopreserved in liquid nitrogen. Paired sorted CD4+ and CD8+ subsets came from healthy controls, HAM/TSP patients and MS patients. cDNA was synthesized by template-switch 5'RACE using a primer with a 10-nucleotide random unique molecular identifier that tagged each TCR transcript. Every sequencing run yielded over 170 million TCR-beta sequences covering 15-18 subjects. Total RNA was extracted with the RNeasy kit. The KAPA Real-time Library Amplification kit was used to amplify TCR-beta VDJ regions with primers for the TCR constant region and the 5'RACE anchor. Sample indexes and Illumina adaptors were added in a first PCR, after which library yield was increased in a second PCR. After purification with Ampure beads, the TCR product of roughly 650 bp was size-selected on a 2% E-gel SizeSelection system. Library quality was checked on a Bioanalyzer, concentration was measured with Qubit, and libraries were quantified with the Kapa Library Quantification kit before pooling. Libraries were sequenced paired-end 2 x 150 bp on an Illumina HiSeq 2500. To increase sequence diversity, roughly 24-31% phiX was spiked into each library pool. The original methods were these. Quality-filtered reads were processed with the UMI-based MiGEC pipeline, which removed over 85% of raw TCR sequences during error correction. VDJ genes were aligned to IMGT germline references, and each clonotype was defined by a unique CDR3 amino acid sequence together with V-J genes. VDJtools evaluated clonal expansion, Shannon diversity and CDR3 relatedness (CalcPairwiseDistances, ClusterSamples); CLCbio workbench built phylogenetic trees. Using coefficient-of-variation modelling across technical triplicates, the study counted a clone as expanded if it had at least 8 unique UMIs. Through fastp at Q25 and MiXCR, TCRdb rebuilt clones from the public reads, retaining in-frame beta chains. Rows with a matching CDR3 protein are joined into one entry that keeps the most common DNA and genes. These V and J calls derive from TCRdb rather than the authors' analysis. The sample contains about 16,000 distinct CDR3 sequences, approximately 8.8% of them found a single time. The ten largest clones add up to about 40% of the sample.

From V the trimming removes 0 bases and from J it removes 3 bases, while the gene matches leave 7 bases of the junction unaccounted for. The germline V gene supplies CDR1 MGHDK and CDR2 SYGVNS. The CDR3 has 19 amino acids, counting the end cysteine and phenylalanine. The read is trimmed to its CDR3 DNA, 57 bases read in frame from base 1. The TCR was taken from a man aged 50-60 years in good health. Specimen: CD8+ T cells from blood. The sequence is built from TRBV25-1 and TRBJ2-6; 11 middle bases align to TRBD2. In nucleotides, the sequence is TGTGCCAGCAGTGAATACGGGCTAGCGGGAGGAGGTGGGGCCAACGTCCTGACTTTC. It translates as CASSEYGLAGGGGANVLTF.